This T cell receptor beta chain was recorded in a study of regulatory T cells in long-lasting Graves disease. The study, taken as a whole, reports: It was in persistent disease that TRBV28, TRBJ1-2 and TRBJ2-5 were favored.

Comment on this clonotype: Its antigen is not identified.

Investigators prepared the TCR beta libraries by applying iRepertoire HTBI primers and Arm-PCR of CDR3 regions. TCRdb processed the multiplex PCR reads anew with MiXCR; each CDR3 protein has one entry. The sample shows some 500,000 distinct CDR3 sequences, 13% of them seen only once. The CDR3 has 16 amino acids. With 4 bases clipped from V and 0 bases from J, the junction kept 2 bases outside the gene matches. Per the germline V gene, CDR1 is MDHEN and CDR2 is SYDVKM. Time point specified: newly diagnosed GD, antithyroid drugs for less than 3 months. Scientists built the TCR library using RNA that was extracted from PBMCs. These data also featured in a second study, about T cells in Graves' hyperthyroidism and ophthalmopathy. That report adds: Uncontrolled infection, other autoimmune disease, pregnancy or lactation barred patients from enrollment. The model predicted ophthalmopathy a median around seven months before onset.

This specimen was peripheral blood mononuclear cells (PBMCs), taken at new diagnosis, from a patient treated with antithyroid drugs. The chain has TRBV28 and TRBJ2-7; 14 bases line up with TRBD2. This clonotype was obtained from a man in his thirties or forties with Graves disease. The chain's CDR3 is CASSSGLAGGSYEQYF. The CDR3 nucleotides read TGTGCCAGCAGTTCAGGACTAGCGGGAGGCTCCTACGAGCAGTACTTC.